In its sample, the clone carrying this T cell receptor (beta chain) was seen a few times. Its matching antigen is unknown. These data belong to a study of T cells in Graves' hyperthyroidism and ophthalmopathy. Study findings and constraints: In validation, the model predicted ophthalmopathy. These predictions came a median about 6.2 months before onset.

It was RNA transcripts that yielded the amplified TCR beta CDR3 regions. First-round RT-PCR of the TCR CDR3 relied on the HTBI primer set. TCRdb ran MiXCR on the multiplex PCR reads and lists one entry per CDR3 protein. In the table there are approximately 720,000 distinct CDR3 sequences, 18% of which are singletons. Deletions cut 4 bases from V and 10 bases from J, with 11 bases between. The CDR3 has 12 residues. The germline gives CDR1 MNHEY, CDR2 SVGAGI. The sample consisted of blood. The chain is built from TRBV6-5 and TRBJ2-1; D is uncertain. The sequence derives from a woman between 45 and 60 years old with Graves' hyperthyroidism that later progressed to Graves' ophthalmopathy. The CDR3 region has the DNA TGTGCCAGCAGTTTAGTCGTGGGGGAGCAGTTCTTC. It is translated as CASSLVVGEQFF.